The 8 T cell receptor beta chains below all came from one sample that was sequenced in a study of long-term antiretroviral therapy in people with HIV. Run at survey level, the immunoSEQ assay was version v3.0. Libraries were prepared by immunoSEQ multiplex PCR; TCRdb keeps only in-frame clonotypes and omits some of them. The table shows 30,000 or so clones, with over 85% occurring only once. Sequenced material: unsorted PBMCs, taken 6.2 years after starting antiretroviral therapy. The receptors stem from a middle-aged man with HIV.

V usage is TRBV6-5 and J usage is TRBJ2-7, with TRBD1 matching 12 bases. Germline V lookup: CDR1 MNHEY, CDR2 SVGAGI. V was pared by 6 bases and J by 4 bases, with 7 bases of the junction left unmatched. The CDR3 consists of 15 residues. CDR3 residues: CASSPGGQGAYEQYF. The CDR3 coding sequence is TGTGCCAGCAGCCCGGGGGGACAGGGGGCGTACGAGCAGTACTTC.

The V call is TRBV28, the J call TRBJ1-5; 7 bases map to TRBD1. V lost 6 bases to trimming and J lost 5 bases; unmatched junction nucleotides: 10. The germline V gene encodes CDR1 MDHEN and CDR2 SYDVKM. This CDR3 comprises 15 residues. The CDR3 reads CASSSPQGKDQPQHF. DNA for the CDR3: TGTGCCAGCAGCTCCCCACAGGGGAAGGATCAGCCCCAGCATTTT.

The rearrangement joins TRBV20-1 to TRBJ1-2; perhaps TRBD1 as D (5 bases). CDR3 size: 11 residues. The germline CDR1 and CDR2 sequences are DFQATT and SNEGSKA (reference sequence). The CDR3: CSVGGDSGYTF. DNA for the CDR3: TGCAGCGTGGGGGGGGACTCTGGCTACACCTTC.

In DNA, the CDR3 is TGTGCCAGCAGTTACTCGGGGGGGGTGAACACTGAAGCTTTCTTT. This gives the protein CASSYSGGVNTEAFF. V gene TRBV6-5 combines with J gene TRBJ1-1, with D perhaps matching TRBD1 (5 bases). V gave up 0 bases and J gave up 0 bases, with 8 bases separating them. The germline V gene has CDR1 MNHEY and CDR2 SVGAGI. The CDR3 has 15 amino acids.

The CDR3 loop is CASSYSPGSETQYF. DNA for the CDR3: TGTGCCAGCAGTTACTCCCCCGGGAGTGAGACCCAGTACTTC. V and J are TRBV6-5 and TRBJ2-5; perhaps TRBD2 as D (6 bases). Trimming pared 0 bases from V and 5 bases from J, leaving 10 bases between. The V gene's germline CDR1 is MNHEY and CDR2 SVGAGI. The CDR3 is 14 amino acids.

The chain recombines TRBV6-4 with TRBJ1-1; 9 bases agree with TRBD1. CDR1 MRHNA and CDR2 SNTAGT come from the germline V gene. V dropped 3 bases and J dropped 7; count of bases not matched to a gene: 6. The CDR3 runs to 14 residues. DNA of the CDR3: TGTGCCAGCAGTGAATGGACAGGGGCTAATGAAGCTTTCTTT. Translation gives CASSEWTGANEAFF.

The chain combines TRBV14 with TRBJ2-7; D not resolved. Germline values: CDR1 SGHDN, CDR2 FVKESK. V lost 0 bases to trimming and J lost 6 bases, with 15 bases between them. This CDR3 comprises 15 residues. The CDR3 DNA reads as TGTGCCAGCAGCCAAGATCGACGGGTCATGGTCGAGCAGTACTTC. Encoded protein: CASSQDRRVMVEQYF. The full variable domain, its missing parts supplied by reference TRBV14 and TRBJ2-7, is EAGVTQFPSHSVIEKGQTVTLRCDPISGHDNLYWYRRVMGKEIKFLLHFVKESKQDESGMPNNRFLAERTGGTYSTLKVQPAELEDSGVYFCASSQDRRVMVEQYFGPGTRLTVT.

The V call is TRBV4-2, the J call TRBJ2-5; possible D gene TRBD1, 6 bases. V shed 2 bases and J shed 0 bases, with 7 bases lying between them. The CDR3 runs 14 residues. Germline V gene lookup returns CDR1 LGHNA and CDR2 YNFKEQ. In DNA, the CDR3 is TGTGCCAGCAGCCAAAGGACAGACCAAGAGACCCAGTACTTC. Residues: CASSQRTDQETQYF.